Each of the 26 T cell receptor beta chains below was sequenced from the same sample in a study of cytomegalovirus exposure and HLA in healthy donors. Method: immunoSEQ multiplex PCR; TCRdb's copy keeps in-frame clones and lacks some. Of 50,000 or so clones in the sample, around 94% were seen once. Sequences were obtained from PBMCs. These receptors were taken from a young woman in good health and CMV-seropositive.

The chain carries TRBV13 and TRBJ1-6; TRBD1 agrees at 9 bases. There are 14 residues in the CDR3. Germline V gene sequence: CDR1 PRHDT, CDR2 FYEKMQ (reference sequence). V dropped 5 bases and J dropped 7; count of bases not matched to a gene: 3. CDR3 in DNA: TGTGCCAGCAGCCGCGGACAGGGGAATTCACCCCTCCACTTT. This gives the protein CASSRGQGNSPLHF.

The chain has TRBV27 and TRBJ1-1; no firm D call. The CDR3 loop spans 13 amino acids. The germline V gene encodes CDR1 MNHEY and CDR2 SMNVEV (reference sequence). The V gene lost 3 bases and the J gene lost 9 bases, with 14 bases spanning the gap. In DNA form, the CDR3 reads TGTGCCAGCAGTTTCGAACCCGGACTCAAAGCTTTCTTT. Translated, it gives CASSFEPGLKAFF.

The rearrangement links TRBV21-1 to TRBJ1-3. TRBV21-1 is termed a pseudogene. This CDR3 is 14 amino acids long. CDR3 DNA: TGTGCCAGCAGCAAAGCCCGCTCTGGAAACACCATATATTTT. It codes for CASSKARSGNTIYF.

V usage is TRBV19 and J usage is TRBJ1-2, with no clear D. This CDR3 is built from 17 residues. V was shortened by 9 bases and J by 6 bases, with 29 bases between the two germline ends. Looked up from germline, CDR1 is LNHDA and CDR2 is SQIVND (reference sequence). CDR3 loop: CARTGWEMAISEHGYTF. The CDR3 nucleotides read TGTGCCAGAACCGGTTGGGAGATGGCCATCTCTGAGCATGGCTACACCTTC.

This chain links TRBV6-1 with TRBJ1-2, with 9 bases aligning to TRBD1. V was clipped by 7 bases and J by 6 bases; unmatched bases: 9. The CDR3 consists of 14 residues. Per the germline V gene, CDR1 is MNHNS and CDR2 is SASEGT. CDR3 residues: CASKGTGHIDGYTF. The CDR3 nucleotides are TGTGCCAGCAAGGGGACAGGGCATATTGATGGCTACACCTTC.

The chain carries TRBV7-9 and TRBJ2-3, with D unclear. Trimming shortened V by 5 bases and J by 0 bases, and 12 bases separated the two germline ends. CDR3 length: 15 amino acids. CDR1 is SEHNR, CDR2 FQNEAQ, per germline (reference sequence). CDR3 nucleotides: TGTGCCAGCAGCATACAGCATTTGAGCACAGATACGCAGTATTTT. The encoded protein is CASSIQHLSTDTQYF.

This chain links TRBV29-1 with TRBJ2-5; possibly TRBD1 for D (5 bases). CDR3 length: 15 residues. Trimming shortened V by 0 bases and J by 5 bases, and 16 bases separated the two germline ends. CDR1 is SQVTM, CDR2 ANQGSEA, per germline. The CDR3 is CSVEDPLGARETQYF. In DNA form, the CDR3 reads TGCAGCGTTGAAGATCCCCTAGGGGCGCGGGAGACCCAGTACTTC.

The chain employs TRBV7-2 and TRBJ1-2; D is perhaps TRBD1 (5 bases). The CDR3 is made up of 16 amino acids. Deletions cut 4 bases from V and 8 bases from J, with 23 bases between. From germline, CDR1 is SGHTA and CDR2 FQGNSA. The CDR3 region is CASSSRSQGAFGGYTF. Here the CDR3 DNA reads TGTGCCAGCAGCTCCAGGAGCCAGGGTGCCTTCGGGGGCTACACCTTC.

CDR3 sequence reads: CASSQSKGRNTEAFF. The CDR3 bases are TGCGCCAGCAGTCAATCGAAAGGGAGGAACACTGAAGCTTTCTTT. The rearrangement joins TRBV23-1 to TRBJ1-1, with D unclear. TRBV23-1 is an open reading frame whose function is uncertain. This CDR3 is built from 15 residues. V lost 0 bases, J lost 1 base, and 9 bases lay in between.

The V and J genes are TRBV5-1 and TRBJ2-3; 11 bases align to TRBD2. The CDR3 covers 16 residues. Germline V gene lookup returns CDR1 SGHRS and CDR2 YFSETQ. Trimming cost V 4 bases and J 2 bases; bases outside gene matches: 6. CDR3 sequence reads: CASSLGLAAITDTQYF. For the CDR3, the DNA is TGCGCCAGCAGCCTGGGACTAGCGGCCATCACAGATACGCAGTATTTT. Looking up the rest from reference TRBV5-1 and TRBJ2-3 gives the full variable domain: KAGVTQTPRYLIKTRGQQVTLSCSPISGHRSVSWYQQTPGQGLQFLFEYFSETQRNKGNFPGRFSGRQFSNSRSEMNVSTLELGDSALYLCASSLGLAAITDTQYFGPGTRLTVL.

The V and J genes are TRBV7-6 and TRBJ2-1, with D possibly matching TRBD2 (7 bases). Trimming stripped 2 bases from V and 10 bases from J, with 15 bases between. In germline, CDR1 is SGHVS, CDR2 FNYEAQ. The CDR3 consists of 14 residues. CDR3 sequence: CASSLWRGEGEQFF. CDR3 nucleotide sequence: TGTGCCAGCAGCTTATGGAGGGGGGAGGGGGAGCAGTTCTTC.

CDR3 DNA: TGTGCCAGCAGTTATTCGAGCGTCCAAGAGACCCAGTACTTC. It specifies CASSYSSVQETQYF. This chain links TRBV6-5 with TRBJ2-5; D unresolved. The ends were cut back, 3 bases at V and 1 base at J, with 9 bases in the middle. The CDR3 contains 14 residues. Per germline, CDR1 MNHEY and CDR2 SVGAGI.

The chain has TRBV27 and TRBJ1-5; no reliable D call. Trimming removed 1 base at V and 2 bases at J, with 12 bases between. The CDR3 has 16 residues. Germline V gene data show CDR1 as MNHEY and CDR2 as SMNVEV (reference sequence). DNA for the CDR3: TGTGCCAGCAGTTTATTACCCCCAGGTGGCAATCAGCCCCAGCATTTT. The encoded protein is CASSLLPPGGNQPQHF.

The chain couples TRBV27 to TRBJ2-1; TRBD1 matches at 7 bases. V lost 6 bases and J lost 7; bases outside the gene matches: 6. This CDR3 region has 13 residues. Germline CDR1 is MNHEY and CDR2 is SMNVEV (reference sequence). Written as DNA, the CDR3 is TGTGCCAGCAGAGAGACAGGGAAGAATGAGCAGTTCTTC. The encoded protein is CASRETGKNEQFF.

V and J are TRBV28 and TRBJ2-1, with D hard to call. V lost 5 bases and J lost 0, with 11 bases in between. The CDR3 is 15 amino acids. Per the germline V gene, CDR1 is MDHEN and CDR2 is SYDVKM. This chain's CDR3 is CASSPTLSSYNEQFF. The CDR3 bases are TGTGCCAGCAGTCCCACGTTGAGCTCCTACAATGAGCAGTTCTTC.

J is TRBJ2-7 and V is TRBV7-8; TRBD2 aligns across 9 bases. Trimming removed 4 bases from V and 4 bases from J; junction bases left unmatched: 23. This CDR3 is 20 amino acids long. CDR1 is SGHVS, CDR2 FQNEAQ, per germline. The CDR3: CASSWPGGLNTGTSIYEQYF. The CDR3 nucleotides are TGTGCCAGCAGCTGGCCGGGGGGCTTGAATACCGGGACTAGCATTTACGAGCAGTACTTC.

The chain joins TRBV27 to TRBJ2-7, with no clear D. This CDR3 spans 12 amino acids. Between the trimmed V and J ends, which lost 5 bases and 2 bases, there was a span of 7 bases. Looked up from germline, CDR1 is MNHEY and CDR2 is SMNVEV (reference sequence). The CDR3 is CASSEAPYEQYF. The CDR3 coding sequence is TGTGCCAGCAGTGAAGCCCCCTACGAGCAGTACTTC.

The chain joins TRBV6-1 to TRBJ1-2, with 7 positions matching TRBD1. V lost 3 bases to trimming and J lost 3 bases; unmatched junction nucleotides: 10. The CDR3 totals 16 residues. The germline V gene has CDR1 MNHNS and CDR2 SASEGT. The CDR3 DNA is TGTGCCAGCAGTGATGGGGACAGCGACCTATACTATGGCTACACCTTC. Amino acids: CASSDGDSDLYYGYTF.

The rearrangement joins TRBV23-1 to TRBJ1-1; 9 bases match TRBD1. TRBV23-1 is annotated as an ORF whose role is uncertain. The CDR3 length is 16 residues. The trim removed 0 bases at V and 1 base at J, leaving 3 bases unmatched. DNA for the CDR3: TGCGCCAGCAGTCAATCGAGGGGACAGGGGAACACTGAAGCTTTCTTT. Protein sequence: CASSQSRGQGNTEAFF.

The rearrangement uses TRBV5-1 and TRBJ1-3; 8 positions match TRBD1. The CDR3 loop spans 15 amino acids. CDR1 and CDR2 from the germline V gene are SGHRS and YFSETQ. The trim removed 2 bases at V and 0 bases at J, leaving 1 base unmatched. The CDR3 protein is CASSFGQGSGNTIYF. CDR3 nucleotide sequence: TGCGCCAGCAGCTTCGGACAGGGCTCTGGAAACACCATATATTTT.

This clone has just one count. The rearrangement joins TRBV4-2 to TRBJ2-1; 10 bases are shared with TRBD2. The CDR3 is made up of 18 amino acids. The J segment lost 5 bases and the V segment lost 1 base, leaving 11 bases of the junction unmatched. Germline V gene data show CDR1 as LGHNA and CDR2 as YNFKEQ. As DNA, the CDR3 is TGTGCCAGCAGCCAAGCAGAATTTGGACTAGCGGTTGACAATGAGCAGTTCTTC. Its protein product is CASSQAEFGLAVDNEQFF.

This clone was detected once. This chain uses TRBV28 with TRBJ1-6; TRBD1 matches 10 bases. V lost 8 bases and J lost 10; bases outside the gene matches: 5. CDR3 length: 13 residues. Germline V gene data show CDR1 as MDHEN and CDR2 as SYDVKM. DNA for the CDR3: TGTGCCAGCTCCGGGACAGGGGCGTCACCCCTCCACTTT. This codes for CASSGTGASPLHF. The full variable domain, with the rest looked up from reference TRBV28 and TRBJ1-6, is DVKVTQSSRYLVKRTGEKVFLECVQDMDHENMFWYRQDPGLGLRLIYFSYDVKMKEKGDIPEGYSVSREKKERFSLILESASTNQTSMYLCASSGTGASPLHFGNGTRLTVT.

This rearrangement joins TRBV5-4 to TRBJ2-4, with 10 bases identical to TRBD1. The germline gives CDR1 SGHNT, CDR2 YYREEE (reference sequence). J gave up 3 bases and V 4 bases, and 7 bases lay outside the gene matches. This CDR3 spans 16 amino acids. CDR3 DNA sequence: TGTGCCAGCAGCGGTGACAGGGGGCCGGTCAAAAACATTCAGTACTTC. Translated, it gives CASSGDRGPVKNIQYF.

V and J are TRBV6-6 and TRBJ1-1; perhaps TRBD1 as D (6 bases). The CDR3 consists of 14 residues. Germline V CDR1 and CDR2: MNHNY, SVGAGI (reference sequence). V shed 5 bases and J shed 5 bases, with 15 bases lying between them. CDR3 bases: TGTGCCAGCAGTCTGCAGACAGGCCTAACTGAAGCTTTCTTT. This codes for CASSLQTGLTEAFF.

CDR3: CASSRGRVRDTEAFF. As DNA, the CDR3 is TGTGCCAGCTCACGGGGGCGGGTGAGGGACACTGAAGCTTTCTTT. The rearrangement links TRBV18 to TRBJ1-1; possibly TRBD1 for D (6 bases). Trimming took off 4 bases at V and 3 bases at J, with 15 bases between the two ends. This CDR3 comprises 15 residues. Per germline, CDR1 KGHSH and CDR2 LQKENI.

V usage is TRBV5-1 and J usage is TRBJ1-3; the D is unclear. CDR1 is SGHRS, CDR2 YFSETQ, per germline. The CDR3 totals 13 residues. Trimming took off 2 bases at V and 2 bases at J, with 5 bases between the two ends. CDR3 in amino acids: CASSFSPGNTIYF. CDR3 DNA sequence: TGCGCCAGCAGCTTTAGCCCTGGAAACACCATATATTTT.